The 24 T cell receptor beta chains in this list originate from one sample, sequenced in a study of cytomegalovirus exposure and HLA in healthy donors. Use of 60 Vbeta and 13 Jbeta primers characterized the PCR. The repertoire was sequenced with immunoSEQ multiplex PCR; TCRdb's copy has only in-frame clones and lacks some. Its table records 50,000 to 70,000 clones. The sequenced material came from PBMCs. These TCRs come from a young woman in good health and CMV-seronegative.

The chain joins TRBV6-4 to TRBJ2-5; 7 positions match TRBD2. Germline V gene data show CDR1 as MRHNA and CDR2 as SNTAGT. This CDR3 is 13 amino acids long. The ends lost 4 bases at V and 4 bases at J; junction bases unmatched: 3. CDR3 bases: TGTGCCAGCAGTGCGATAGCGGGAGAGACCCAGTACTTC. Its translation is CASSAIAGETQYF.

The CDR3 region is CASSPPSGSYEQYF. Written as DNA, the CDR3 is TGTGCCAGCTCACCACCGTCAGGCTCCTACGAGCAGTACTTC. The gene calls are TRBV18 and TRBJ2-7; D unclear. The CDR3 runs to 14 residues. CDR1 is KGHSH and CDR2 is LQKENI in the germline V gene. V lost 0 bases and J lost 0, with 6 bases in between.

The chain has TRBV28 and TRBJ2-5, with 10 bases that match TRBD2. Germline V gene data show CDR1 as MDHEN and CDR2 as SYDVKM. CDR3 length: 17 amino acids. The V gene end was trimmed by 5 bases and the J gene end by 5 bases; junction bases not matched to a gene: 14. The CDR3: CASSPLKPSGSQETQYF. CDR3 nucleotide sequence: TGTGCCAGCAGTCCCCTCAAACCTAGCGGGAGCCAGGAGACCCAGTACTTC.

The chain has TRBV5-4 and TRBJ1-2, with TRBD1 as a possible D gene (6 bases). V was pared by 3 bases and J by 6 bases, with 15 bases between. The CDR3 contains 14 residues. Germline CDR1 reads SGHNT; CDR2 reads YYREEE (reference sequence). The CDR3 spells CASSSPQGENGYTF. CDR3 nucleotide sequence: TGTGCCAGCAGCTCCCCACAGGGTGAGAATGGCTACACCTTC.

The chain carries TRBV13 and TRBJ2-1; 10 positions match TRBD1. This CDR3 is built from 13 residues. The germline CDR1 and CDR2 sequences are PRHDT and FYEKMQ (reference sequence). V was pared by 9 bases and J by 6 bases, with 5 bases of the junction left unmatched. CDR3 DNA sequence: TGTGCCAGTCTTCGGGACAGGGGCAATGAGCAGTTCTTC. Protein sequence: CASLRDRGNEQFF.

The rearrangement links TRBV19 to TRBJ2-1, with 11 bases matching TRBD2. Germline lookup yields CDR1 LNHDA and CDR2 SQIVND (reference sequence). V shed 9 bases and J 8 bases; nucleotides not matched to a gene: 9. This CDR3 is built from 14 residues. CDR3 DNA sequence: TGTGCCAGCTCTAGACTAGCGGGATCGTATGAGCAGTTCTTC. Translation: CASSRLAGSYEQFF.

CDR3 protein: CASSFPPGGSWFYGYTF. The CDR3 DNA sequence: TGTGCCAGCAGCTTCCCCCCCGGAGGGAGTTGGTTCTATGGCTACACCTTC. J is TRBJ1-2 and V is TRBV7-9; D not certain. The germline gives CDR1 SEHNR, CDR2 FQNEAQ (reference sequence). V was cut by 3 bases and J by 4 bases, with 21 bases left in between. The CDR3 totals 17 residues.

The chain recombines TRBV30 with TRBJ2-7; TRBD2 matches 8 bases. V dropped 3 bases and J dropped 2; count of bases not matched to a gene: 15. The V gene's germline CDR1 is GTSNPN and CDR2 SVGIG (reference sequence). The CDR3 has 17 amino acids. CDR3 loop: CAWSPPPRLAITYEQYF. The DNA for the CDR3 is TGTGCCTGGAGCCCACCCCCCCGACTAGCGATTACCTACGAGCAGTACTTC.

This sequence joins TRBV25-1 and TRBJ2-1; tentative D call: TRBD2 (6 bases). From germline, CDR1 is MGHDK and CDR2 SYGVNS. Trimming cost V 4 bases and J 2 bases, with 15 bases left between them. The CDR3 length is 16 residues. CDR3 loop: CASSGSGTGPYNEQFF. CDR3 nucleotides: TGTGCCAGCAGTGGATCCGGGACTGGACCCTACAATGAGCAGTTCTTC.

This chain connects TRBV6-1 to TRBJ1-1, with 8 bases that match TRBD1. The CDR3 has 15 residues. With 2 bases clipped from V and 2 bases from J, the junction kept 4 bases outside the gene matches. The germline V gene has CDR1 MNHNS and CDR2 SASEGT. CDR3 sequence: CASSEFTGGNTEAFF. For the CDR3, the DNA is TGTGCCAGCAGTGAATTTACAGGGGGTAACACTGAAGCTTTCTTT.

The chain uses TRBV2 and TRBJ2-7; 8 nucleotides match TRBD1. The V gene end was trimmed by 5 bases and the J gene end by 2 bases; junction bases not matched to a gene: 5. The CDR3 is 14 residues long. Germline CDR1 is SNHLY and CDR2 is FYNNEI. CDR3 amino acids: CASSNRGSPYEQYF. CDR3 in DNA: TGTGCCAGCAGTAACAGGGGGAGCCCCTACGAGCAGTACTTC.

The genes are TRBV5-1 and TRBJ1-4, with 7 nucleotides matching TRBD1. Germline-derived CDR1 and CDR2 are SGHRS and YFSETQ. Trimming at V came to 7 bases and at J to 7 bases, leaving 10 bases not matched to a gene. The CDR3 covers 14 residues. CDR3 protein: CASRTGTATEKLFF. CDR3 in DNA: TGCGCCAGCCGCACCGGGACAGCGACTGAAAAACTGTTTTTT.

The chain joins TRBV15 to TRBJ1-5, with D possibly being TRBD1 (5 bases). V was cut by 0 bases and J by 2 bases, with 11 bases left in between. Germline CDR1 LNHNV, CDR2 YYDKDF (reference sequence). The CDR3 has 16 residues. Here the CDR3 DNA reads TGTGCCACCAGCAGAGATTATGGCAGGGGCAATCAGCCCCAGCATTTT. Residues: CATSRDYGRGNQPQHF.

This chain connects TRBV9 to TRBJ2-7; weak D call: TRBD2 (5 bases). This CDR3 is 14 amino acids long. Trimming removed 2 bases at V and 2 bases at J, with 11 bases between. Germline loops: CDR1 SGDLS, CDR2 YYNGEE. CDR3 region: CASSVGRAAYEQYF. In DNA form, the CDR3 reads TGTGCCAGCAGCGTCGGGCGGGCGGCCTACGAGCAGTACTTC.

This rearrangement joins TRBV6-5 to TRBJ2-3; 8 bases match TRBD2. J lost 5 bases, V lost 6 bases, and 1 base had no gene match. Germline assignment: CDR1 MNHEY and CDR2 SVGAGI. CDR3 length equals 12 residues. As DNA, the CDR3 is TGTGCCAGCAGCCTAGCGGGAGATACGCAGTATTTT. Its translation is CASSLAGDTQYF.

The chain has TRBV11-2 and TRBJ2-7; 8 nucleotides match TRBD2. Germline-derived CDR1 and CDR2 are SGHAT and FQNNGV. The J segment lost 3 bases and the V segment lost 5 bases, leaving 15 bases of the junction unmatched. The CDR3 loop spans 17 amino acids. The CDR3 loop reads CASSLYFEREFHYEQYF. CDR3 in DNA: TGTGCCAGCAGCCTATACTTTGAGCGGGAGTTCCACTACGAGCAGTACTTC.

The CDR3 coding sequence is TGTGCCAGCAGCTTAGTGGGCTCAAGGGGGCGAGGCTATGGCTACACCTTC. Amino acid sequence: CASSLVGSRGRGYGYTF. V and J are TRBV7-9 and TRBJ1-2; TRBD1 matches at 7 bases. The length of the CDR3 is 17 residues. Germline-derived CDR1 and CDR2 are SEHNR and FQNEAQ (reference sequence). Unmatched junction bases numbered 12, after V lost 1 base and J lost 4 bases. Drawing the rest from reference TRBV7-9 and TRBJ1-2, the complete variable domain is DTGVSQNPRHKITKRGQNVTFRCDPISEHNRLYWYRQTLGQGPEFLTYFQNEAQLEKSRLLSDRFSAERPKGSFSTLEIQRTEQGDSAMYLCASSLVGSRGRGYGYTFGSGTRLTVV.

The CDR3 protein is CASSAGLAGAIYEQYF. CDR3 DNA: TGTGCCAGCAGCGCGGGACTAGCGGGAGCGATCTACGAGCAGTACTTC. The chain combines TRBV9 with TRBJ2-7, with 14 bases matching TRBD2. Germline values: CDR1 SGDLS, CDR2 YYNGEE. V dropped 3 bases and J dropped 3; count of bases not matched to a gene: 5. There are 16 residues in the CDR3.

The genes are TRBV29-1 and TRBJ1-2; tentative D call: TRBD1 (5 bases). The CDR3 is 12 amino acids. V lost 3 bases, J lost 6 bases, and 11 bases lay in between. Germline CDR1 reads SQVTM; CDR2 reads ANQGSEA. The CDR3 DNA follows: TGCAGCGTTGACAGGGAGGCAGATGGCTACACCTTC. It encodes CSVDREADGYTF.

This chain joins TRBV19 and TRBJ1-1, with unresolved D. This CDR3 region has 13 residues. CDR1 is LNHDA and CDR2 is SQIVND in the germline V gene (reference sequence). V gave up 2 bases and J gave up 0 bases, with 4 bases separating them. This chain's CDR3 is CASSITVNTEAFF. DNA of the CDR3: TGTGCCAGTAGTATAACAGTGAACACTGAAGCTTTCTTT.

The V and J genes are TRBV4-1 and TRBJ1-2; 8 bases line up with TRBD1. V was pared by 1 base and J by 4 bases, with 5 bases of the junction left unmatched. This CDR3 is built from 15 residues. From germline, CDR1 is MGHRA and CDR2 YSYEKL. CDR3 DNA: TGCGCCAGCAGCCAAGTGGGACAGGTCGGCTATGGCTACACCTTC. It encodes CASSQVGQVGYGYTF.

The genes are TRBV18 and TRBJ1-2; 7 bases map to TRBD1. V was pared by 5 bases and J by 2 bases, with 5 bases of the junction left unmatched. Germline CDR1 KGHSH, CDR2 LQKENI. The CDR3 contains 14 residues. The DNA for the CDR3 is TGTGCCAGCTCAAGCCGGGACAGCAACTATGGCTACACCTTC. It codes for CASSSRDSNYGYTF.

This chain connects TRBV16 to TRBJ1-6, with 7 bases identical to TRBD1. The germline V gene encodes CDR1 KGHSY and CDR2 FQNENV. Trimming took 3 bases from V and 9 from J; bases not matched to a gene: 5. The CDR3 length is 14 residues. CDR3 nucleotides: TGTGCCAGCAGCCATAGACAGGGTGGTTCACCCCTCCACTTT. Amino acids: CASSHRQGGSPLHF.

The CDR3 DNA follows: TGTGCCAGCAGTGATTCGGCTAGCGGGGGGGAAGAGCAGTACTTC. Protein sequence: CASSDSASGGEEQYF. V gene TRBV2 combines with J gene TRBJ2-7; TRBD2 matches 12 bases. Germline values: CDR1 SNHLY, CDR2 FYNNEI. Unmatched junction bases numbered 7, after V lost 3 bases and J lost 7 bases. The CDR3 loop spans 15 amino acids.